This T cell receptor (beta chain) derives from a study of blood T cells in healthy people across ages. Next came a second PCR, run for about 7 to 12 cycles, which used a sample-barcoded 5' primer along with a J-beta primer mix. Each cDNA molecule was tagged by a template-switch adaptor that had 12 random nucleotides. From each sample, at least 3 million paired-end reads containing CDR3 were obtained. MiXCR, applied by TCRdb to the 5' RACE reads, yields one record per CDR3 protein. The sample shows approximately 940,000 distinct CDR3 sequences, approximately 49% of them seen only once. A word on this clonotype: Antigen specificity is unknown.

Germline V CDR1 and CDR2: LGHDT, YNNKEL (reference sequence). The CDR3 extends over 15 amino acids. V was clipped by 0 bases and J by 3 bases, with 11 bases between them. Whole-study results and caveats: The unknown donor CMV status may have confounded expanded clonotype changes.

The sequenced sample was blood. The chain links TRBV3-1 to TRBJ1-1; D remains ambiguous. The clonotype comes from a man aged 30-40 years in good health. CDR3 protein: CASSQDLGTYTEAFF. The CDR3 DNA sequence: TGTGCCAGCAGCCAAGATCTGGGCACCTACACTGAAGCTTTCTTT. The entire variable domain, with the rest obtained from reference TRBV3-1 and TRBJ1-1, is as follows: DTAVSQTPKYLVTQMGNDKSIKCEQNLGHDTMYWYKQDSKKFLKIMFSYNNKELIINETVPNRFSPKSPDKAHLNLHINSLELGDSAVYFCASSQDLGTYTEAFFGQGTRLTVV.